The sequence of this T cell receptor beta chain was determined in a study of blood T cells in healthy people across ages. This clonotype was observed many times. A second roughly 7 to 11 cycle PCR used barcoded and J-beta primers. TCRdb re-called the 5' RACE reads through MiXCR, storing one row per CDR3 protein. There are over 700,000 distinct CDR3 sequences in the sample; about 55% occur only once, and approximately 40% lies in the top ten. This TCR was recovered from a man aged 80 or over in good health. Material: blood.

This chain's CDR3 is CASSPTGSYEQYF. The CDR3 DNA reads TGTGCCAGCAGCCCGACAGGGTCCTACGAGCAGTACTTC. The chain links TRBV18 to TRBJ2-7, with TRBD1 matching 7 bases. The CDR3 extends over 13 amino acids. The germline V gene has CDR1 KGHSH and CDR2 LQKENI. With V trimmed by 8 bases and J by 1 base, 5 bases remained unmatched.